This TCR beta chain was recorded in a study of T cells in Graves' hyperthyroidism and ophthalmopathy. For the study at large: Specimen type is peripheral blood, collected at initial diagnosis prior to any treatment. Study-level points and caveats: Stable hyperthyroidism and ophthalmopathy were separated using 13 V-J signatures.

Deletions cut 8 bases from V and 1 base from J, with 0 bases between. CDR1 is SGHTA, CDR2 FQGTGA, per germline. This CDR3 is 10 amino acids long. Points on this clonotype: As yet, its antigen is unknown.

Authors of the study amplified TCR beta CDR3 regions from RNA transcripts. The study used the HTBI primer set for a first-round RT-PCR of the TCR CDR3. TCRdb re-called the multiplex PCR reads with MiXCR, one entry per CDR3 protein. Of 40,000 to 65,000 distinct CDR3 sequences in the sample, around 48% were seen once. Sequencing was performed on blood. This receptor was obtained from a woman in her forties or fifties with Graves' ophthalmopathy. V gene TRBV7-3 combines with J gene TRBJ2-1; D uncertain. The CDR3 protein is CASSYNEQFF. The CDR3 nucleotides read TGTGCCAGCTCCTACAATGAGCAGTTCTTC.